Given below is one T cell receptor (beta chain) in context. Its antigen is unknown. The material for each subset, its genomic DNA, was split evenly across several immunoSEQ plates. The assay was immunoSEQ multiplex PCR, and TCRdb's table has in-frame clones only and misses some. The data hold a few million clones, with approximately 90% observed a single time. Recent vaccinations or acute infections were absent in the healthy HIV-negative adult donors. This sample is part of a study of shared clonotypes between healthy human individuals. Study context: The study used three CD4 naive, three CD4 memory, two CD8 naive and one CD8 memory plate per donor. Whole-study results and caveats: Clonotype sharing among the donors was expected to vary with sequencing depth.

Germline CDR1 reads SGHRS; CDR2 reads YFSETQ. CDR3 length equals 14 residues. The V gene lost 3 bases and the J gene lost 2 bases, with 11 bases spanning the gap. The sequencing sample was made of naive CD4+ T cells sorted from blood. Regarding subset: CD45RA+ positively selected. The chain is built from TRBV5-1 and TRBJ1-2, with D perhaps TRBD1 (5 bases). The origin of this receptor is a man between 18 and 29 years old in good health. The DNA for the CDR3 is TGCGCCAGCAGCTACGGGGAGGGGAACTATGGCTACACCTTC. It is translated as CASSYGEGNYGYTF.